These 26 T cell receptor beta chains originate from one sample sequenced in a study of T-cell reconstitution after alpha-beta-depleted transplantation in children. Library preparation (for TCRbeta) was performed with unique molecular identifiers. From the PCR reads, TCRdb called clonotypes with MiXCR, one entry per CDR3 protein. The profile shows about 370,000 distinct CDR3 sequences, roughly 21% of them singletons. The sample consisted of PBMCs from the stem cell graft donor, taken from the stem cell graft. The receptors here all came from a human donor who donated a stem cell graft to a child with acute myeloid leukemia.

This chain links TRBV3-1 with TRBJ2-2; TRBD2 matches 15 bases. J gave up 7 bases and V 0 bases, and 12 bases lay outside the gene matches. The CDR3 spans 20 residues. Germline V CDR1 and CDR2: LGHDT, YNNKEL (reference sequence). The CDR3 nucleotides read TGTGCCAGCAGCCAAGATTACGGGAGACGGACTAGCGGGAGGGTCGGGGAGCTGTTTTTT. This gives the protein CASSQDYGRRTSGRVGELFF.

The V and J genes are TRBV28 and TRBJ2-1, with a possible D match to TRBD2 (5 bases). The CDR3 sequence is 15 residues long. V shed 3 bases and J shed 2 bases, with 11 bases lying between them. In germline, CDR1 is MDHEN, CDR2 SYDVKM. The CDR3 region has the DNA TGTGCCAGCAGTTTGATAACCGGGACCTACAATGAGCAGTTCTTC. The encoded protein is CASSLITGTYNEQFF. Filled out from reference TRBV28 and TRBJ2-1, the complete variable domain reads DVKVTQSSRYLVKRTGEKVFLECVQDMDHENMFWYRQDPGLGLRLIYFSYDVKMKEKGDIPEGYSVSREKKERFSLILESASTNQTSMYLCASSLITGTYNEQFFGPGTRLTVL.

This clonotype showed up just a few times. The V gene is TRBV4-1, the J gene TRBJ2-5; the match to TRBD2 covers 8 bases. CDR1 is MGHRA, CDR2 YSYEKL, per germline. Losses at the gene ends were 1 base for V and 1 base for J; bases not matched to a gene: 8. The CDR3 runs to 17 residues. In DNA form, the CDR3 reads TGCGCCAGCAGCCAAGCGTCGGCGGGAGGTATCCAAGAGACCCAGTACTTC. Protein product: CASSQASAGGIQETQYF.

The V and J genes are TRBV27 and TRBJ2-1; 8 bases are a match to TRBD2. The V gene's germline CDR1 is MNHEY and CDR2 SMNVEV (reference sequence). V lost 2 bases and J lost 0; bases outside the gene matches: 9. CDR3 length: 18 amino acids. In DNA, the CDR3 is TGTGCCAGCAGTTTAGGGTCGGGAGGGCTTAACTCCTACAATGAGCAGTTCTTC. Translating it yields CASSLGSGGLNSYNEQFF.

This clonotype turned up a few times. The chain links TRBV12-3 or TRBV12-4 to TRBJ1-2, with D tentatively TRBD1 (5 bases). Trimming stripped 6 bases from V and 8 bases from J, with 16 bases between. The CDR3 loop spans 13 amino acids. CDR3 loop: CASSRDPRGGYTF. For the CDR3, the DNA is TGTGCCAGCAGCCGGGACCCCCGAGGAGGCTACACCTTC.

There are a few counts of this clonotype. The chain employs TRBV12-3 or TRBV12-4 and TRBJ2-1; D not certain. The CDR3 is made up of 12 amino acids. V shed 0 bases and J shed 8 bases, with 5 bases lying between them. The CDR3 loop reads CASSLAVDEQFF. The CDR3 DNA reads as TGTGCCAGCAGTTTAGCTGTCGATGAGCAGTTCTTC.

The V gene is TRBV12-3 or TRBV12-4, the J gene TRBJ2-1, with 13 bases aligning to TRBD2. This CDR3 has 18 amino acids. After removal of 6 bases from V and 8 bases from J, the junction contained 16 bases not matched to a gene. As DNA, the CDR3 is TGTGCCAGCAGCCCGAACTTGGAACTAGCGGGAGGGCTAGATGAGCAGTTCTTC. Its translation is CASSPNLELAGGLDEQFF.

This clonotype was detected a few times. This chain connects TRBV12-3 or TRBV12-4 to TRBJ1-1; 9 positions agree with TRBD1. CDR3 length: 13 amino acids. The V and J ends lost 7 bases and 6 bases, in that order; junction bases with no gene match: 6. The CDR3 nucleotides read TGTGCCAGCACACGGACAGGGGACTCTGAAGCTTTCTTT. It translates to CASTRTGDSEAFF.

This clonotype occurred a few times. V gene TRBV25-1 combines with J gene TRBJ2-1; D uncertain. Trimming left V 1 base short and J 10 bases short, with 5 bases between. This CDR3 is 11 amino acids long. The V gene's germline CDR1 is MGHDK and CDR2 SYGVNS. This CDR3 is CASSEWEEQFF. DNA for the CDR3: TGTGCCAGCAGTGAATGGGAAGAGCAGTTCTTC.

The V and J genes are TRBV11-1 and TRBJ2-1, with 7 bases matching TRBD2. Losses at the gene ends were 6 bases for V and 0 bases for J; bases not matched to a gene: 14. This CDR3 contains 18 residues. Germline CDR1 SGHAT, CDR2 FQDESV (reference sequence). CDR3 residues: CASSFRDYRALSYNEQFF. The CDR3 nucleotides are TGTGCCAGCAGTTTCCGGGACTACCGAGCCCTCTCCTACAATGAGCAGTTCTTC.

This clonotype was counted a single time. V and J are TRBV14 and TRBJ2-1, with D hard to call. The CDR3 loop spans 13 amino acids. Deletions cut 2 bases from V and 1 base from J, with 3 bases between. Germline V gene lookup returns CDR1 SGHDN and CDR2 FVKESK. CDR3 bases: TGTGCCAGCAGCCAAAAGTCCTACAATGAGCAGTTCTTC. The encoded protein is CASSQKSYNEQFF.

The genes are TRBV29-1 and TRBJ2-5; D is unclear. V lost 8 bases to trimming and J lost 1 base, with 17 bases between them. This CDR3 has 14 residues. CDR1 SQVTM and CDR2 ANQGSEA come from the germline V gene. The CDR3 loop reads CSLSFGRLQETQYF. CDR3 sequence (DNA): TGCAGCCTAAGTTTCGGCAGGCTCCAAGAGACCCAGTACTTC.

This clonotype was counted many times. The chain uses TRBV20-1 and TRBJ2-3; D gene unclear. Per the germline V gene, CDR1 is DFQATT and CDR2 is SNEGSKA (reference sequence). V was trimmed by 0 bases and J by 2 bases, leaving 6 bases between them. This CDR3 comprises 13 residues. As DNA, the CDR3 is TGCAGTGCTAGAGACGCCCCCACAGATACGCAGTATTTT. Amino acid sequence: CSARDAPTDTQYF.

This clonotype has a count of ten or more. The chain links TRBV29-1 to TRBJ2-3; 9 nucleotides agree with TRBD2. Looked up from germline, CDR1 is SQVTM and CDR2 is ANQGSEA. After removal of 4 bases from V and 0 bases from J, the junction contained 20 bases not matched to a gene. There are 20 residues in the CDR3. This CDR3 reads CSVVAGGRIGSFRSTDTQYF. The CDR3 bases are TGCAGCGTTGTTGCGGGAGGGCGTATCGGTTCTTTTAGGAGCACAGATACGCAGTATTTT.

V and J are TRBV5-1 and TRBJ2-3; D is uncertain. V was shortened by 4 bases and J by 6 bases, with 9 bases between the two germline ends. CDR3 length: 12 amino acids. CDR1 is SGHRS and CDR2 is YFSETQ in the germline V gene. CDR3 DNA sequence: TGCGCCAGCAGCCCCCATGAGGATACGCAGTATTTT. As protein: CASSPHEDTQYF.

This chain connects TRBV5-1 to TRBJ2-1; D is uncertain. CDR1 SGHRS and CDR2 YFSETQ come from the germline V gene. The CDR3 is made up of 13 amino acids. Trimming left V 3 bases short and J 6 bases short, with 10 bases between. The CDR3 reads CASSSGPGNEQFF. As DNA, the CDR3 is TGCGCCAGCAGCTCAGGACCTGGCAATGAGCAGTTCTTC.

This CDR3 is CASSPRLGDTGELFF. CDR3 coding DNA: TGTGCCAGCAGCCCCCGTCTGGGGGACACCGGGGAGCTGTTTTTT. The V call is TRBV3-1, the J call TRBJ2-2; the D gene could be TRBD1 or TRBD2 (5 bases each). The germline V and J ends were trimmed by 4 bases and 3 bases, with 12 bases remaining between them. Germline V gives CDR1 LGHDT, CDR2 YNNKEL (reference sequence). The CDR3 consists of 15 residues. Based on the CDR3 plus reference TRBV3-1 and TRBJ2-2, the full variable domain is DTAVSQTPKYLVTQMGNDKSIKCEQNLGHDTMYWYKQDSKKFLKIMFSYNNKELIINETVPNRFSPKSPDKAHLNLHINSLELGDSAVYFCASSPRLGDTGELFFGEGSRLTVL.

The CDR3: CASSPRDSPQETQYF. CDR3 bases: TGTGCCAGCAGTCCCCGGGACTCCCCCCAAGAGACCCAGTACTTC. The rearrangement links TRBV12-3 or TRBV12-4 to TRBJ2-5, with TRBD2 as a possible D gene (6 bases). V was pared by 5 bases and J by 1 base, with 14 bases between. The CDR3 spans 15 residues.

CDR3 DNA: TGTGCCAGCAGCAAAGGGGACAGGTCCAAAAACATTCAGTACTTC. This translates into CASSKGDRSKNIQYF. The chain recombines TRBV21-1 with TRBJ2-4; TRBD1 was called by the table and not checked on the DNA. TRBV21-1 is a pseudogene segment. The CDR3 has 15 residues.

This clonotype came up many times. This chain uses TRBV20-1 with TRBJ2-4; possible D gene TRBD2, 5 bases. This CDR3 is built from 15 residues. Per the germline V gene, CDR1 is DFQATT and CDR2 is SNEGSKA (reference sequence). V gave up 2 bases and J gave up 4 bases, with 15 bases separating them. CDR3 in DNA: TGCAGTGCTAGATCCCGAGCGGAACCTAAAAACATTCAGTACTTC. Amino acid sequence: CSARSRAEPKNIQYF.

This clonotype was picked up a small number of times. This chain connects TRBV4-1 to TRBJ2-1, with 8 bases matching TRBD2. The V gene's germline CDR1 is MGHRA and CDR2 YSYEKL. The V gene end was trimmed by 4 bases and the J gene end by 10 bases; junction bases not matched to a gene: 9. The CDR3 covers 14 residues. CDR3 sequence (DNA): TGCGCCAGCAGCCTGGGGGGAGCGGGAGTGGAGCAGTTCTTC. Encoded protein: CASSLGGAGVEQFF.

The chain combines TRBV12-3 or TRBV12-4 with TRBJ2-2; 12 bases are shared with TRBD2. The CDR3 contains 16 residues. The V gene end was trimmed by 6 bases and the J gene end by 6 bases; junction bases not matched to a gene: 8. The CDR3 DNA is TGTGCCAGCAGCTTACCTAGCGGGAGGGCTCCCGGGGAGCTGTTTTTT. Its translation is CASSLPSGRAPGELFF.

This clonotype was recorded many times. The chain recombines TRBV6-5 with TRBJ2-5; D is uncertain. The CDR3 totals 13 residues. Trimming left V 2 bases short and J 1 base short, with 5 bases between. Germline CDR1 and CDR2: MNHEY and SVGAGI. CDR3 DNA sequence: TGTGCCAGCAGTTACAACAGCCAAGAGACCCAGTACTTC. Translated, it gives CASSYNSQETQYF.

J is TRBJ2-2 and V is TRBV6-5; 8 positions match TRBD2. The CDR3 loop spans 16 amino acids. V was clipped by 2 bases and J by 4 bases; unmatched bases: 6. The germline V gene encodes CDR1 MNHEY and CDR2 SVGAGI. The CDR3: CASSYRGGPVTGELFF. The CDR3 nucleotides are TGTGCCAGCAGTTACCGGGGGGGGCCTGTCACCGGGGAGCTGTTTTTT.

At least ten counts were recorded for this clonotype. The chain links TRBV29-1 to TRBJ2-3; 8 nucleotides agree with TRBD1. Germline V gene sequence: CDR1 SQVTM, CDR2 ANQGSEA. Trimming took 3 bases from V and 3 from J; bases not matched to a gene: 5. The CDR3 loop spans 14 amino acids. CDR3 DNA: TGCAGCGTTGACAGGGGGCGCCTAACAGATACGCAGTATTTT. As protein: CSVDRGRLTDTQYF.

This clonotype turned up a few times. The chain combines TRBV29-1 with TRBJ1-6, with 9 bases fitting TRBD1. CDR1 and CDR2 (germline): SQVTM, ANQGSEA. Trimming removed 6 bases from V and 7 bases from J; junction bases left unmatched: 4. This CDR3 contains 13 residues. The CDR3 DNA reads as TGCAGCGTCCACACAGGGGGCAATTCACCCCTCCACTTT. Translated, it gives CSVHTGGNSPLHF.